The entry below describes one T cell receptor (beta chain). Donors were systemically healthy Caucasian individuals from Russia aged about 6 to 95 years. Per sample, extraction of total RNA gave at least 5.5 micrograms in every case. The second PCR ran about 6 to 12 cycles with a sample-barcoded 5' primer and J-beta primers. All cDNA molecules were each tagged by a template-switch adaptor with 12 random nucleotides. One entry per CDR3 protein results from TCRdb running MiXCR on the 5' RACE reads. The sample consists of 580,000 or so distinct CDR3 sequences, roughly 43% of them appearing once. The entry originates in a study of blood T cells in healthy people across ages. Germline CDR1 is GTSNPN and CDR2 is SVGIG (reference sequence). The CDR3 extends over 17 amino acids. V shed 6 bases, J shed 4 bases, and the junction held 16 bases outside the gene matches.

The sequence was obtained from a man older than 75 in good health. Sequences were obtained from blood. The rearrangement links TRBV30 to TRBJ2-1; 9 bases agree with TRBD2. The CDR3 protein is CACLGLAGVTLYNEQFF. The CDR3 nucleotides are TGTGCCTGCCTTGGATTAGCGGGAGTCACTCTATACAATGAGCAGTTCTTC. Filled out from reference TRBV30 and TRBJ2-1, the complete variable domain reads SQTIHQWPATLVQPVGSPLSLECTVEGTSNPNLYWYRQAAGRGLQLLFYSVGIGQISSEVPQNLSASRPQDRQFILSSKKLLLSDSGFYLCACLGLAGVTLYNEQFFGPGTRLTVL.